This T cell receptor beta chain was found in a study of CD8 T cells in ankylosing spondylitis (dated by TCRdb to about 2017). About the full investigation: To find TCR variants linked to disease, the study profiled T cell receptor beta repertoires in ankylosing spondylitis patients and healthy donors. Peripheral blood was sampled, and synovial fluid was additionally collected from ankylosing spondylitis patients. The whole study cohort included over a hundred healthy donors and 20 to 25 ankylosing spondylitis patients.

TCRdb shows the sequencer as Illumina HiSeq 2500. TCR beta libraries were prepared by quantitative 5'-RACE with molecular barcodes. Regarding the original processing steps: A new computational method, built on a probabilistic model of VDJ rearrangement, was used to identify disease-linked TCR variants. TCRdb cleaned the public reads at Q25 with fastp, built clones with MiXCR and kept in-frame beta chains. Merged by CDR3 protein, the rows form single entries marked with the most common genes and DNA. TCRdb's processing, not the study's, gives the V and J calls here. A total of 200,000 or so distinct CDR3 sequences appear in this sample, about a quarter of them only once. About 6.2% of the sample comes from the top ten. V is clipped by 5 bases and J by 1 base, and the sequence between their germline boundaries is 9 bases long. The CDR3 goes from the cysteine to the phenylalanine over 14 residues. Just the 42-base CDR3 DNA is kept, in frame starting at base 1.

Results the study describes overall, beyond this receptor: The disease-linked clones were reported to be significantly enriched in matched synovial fluid samples from ankylosing spondylitis patients. A TCR beta motif made up of seven or eight highly homologous amino acid variants appeared to be characteristic of blood from ankylosing spondylitis patients. The disease-linked clones had a CD8+ phenotype and were found at relatively low frequencies in peripheral blood. Some motif variants were previously reported in synovial fluid and blood of reactive arthritis patients, suggesting common disease-initiation mechanisms.

Details on this clonotype: The target of this receptor is not known. Per-nucleotide qualities are absent, and no much larger clonotype sits a single base away.

The sequencing sample was made of blood, either unsorted or a sorted T cell fraction (not recorded which). The receptor was isolated from a male donor with ankylosing spondylitis or in good health (not recorded which). The rearrangement combines TRBV12-3 or TRBV12-4 with TRBJ2-1; a tentative D match to TRBD1 spans 6 bases. The nucleotide sequence reads as follows: TGTGCCAGCAGTATAGGGGGTTCCTACAATGAGCAGTTCTTC. It codes for CASSIGGSYNEQFF.